This entry is about one T cell receptor beta chain. This CDR3 has 14 residues. The junction had 8 bases not matched to a gene; V was cut back by 3 bases and J by 6 bases. Germline-derived CDR1 and CDR2 are SQVTM and ANQGSEA. This sample is drawn from a study of OX40 agonist ivuxolimab in advanced cancers. Repertoires were generated with immunoSEQ multiplex PCR, while TCRdb's copy carries only in-frame clones and drops some. Among 75,000 to 100,000 clones listed, about four fifths were seen once. Sequenced here: CD4+ or CD8+ T cells sorted from blood, sampled in a trial of the OX40 agonist ivuxolimab. This clonotype originated in an adult with an advanced solid tumor such as melanoma, head and neck, liver or kidney cancer. The rearrangement joins TRBV29-1 to TRBJ2-1; 7 nucleotides line up with TRBD2. CDR3 in DNA: TGCAGCGTTGATTGGAGCGGGATGGGCAATGAGCAGTTCTTC. Protein: CSVDWSGMGNEQFF.